Included here is one T cell receptor beta chain sequence, with context. The source of the sample is a study of T cells in localized non-small cell lung cancer. V lost 5 bases and J lost 4; bases outside the gene matches: 7. Germline lookup yields CDR1 SGHTA and CDR2 FQGNSA. This CDR3 is built from 18 residues. Sequenced by immunoSEQ multiplex PCR; TCRdb stores in-frame clones only, minus some. The sample has some 50,000 clones, 81% seen once. This TCR was sampled from a man between 40 and 69 years old with stage III lung adenocarcinoma. The gene calls are TRBV7-2 and TRBJ2-2; 16 bases fit TRBD2. The sample consisted of peripheral blood mononuclear cells, taken before any cancer treatment. The CDR3 sequence: CASSPGLAGGRGTGELFF. For the CDR3, the DNA is TGTGCCAGCAGCCCGGGACTAGCGGGGGGGCGGGGCACCGGGGAGCTGTTTTTT. The full variable domain, with the rest looked up from reference TRBV7-2 and TRBJ2-2, is GAGVSQSPSNKVTEKGKDVELRCDPISGHTALYWYRQSLGQGLEFLIYFQGNSAPDKSGLPSDRFSAERTGGSVSTLTIQRTQQEDSAVYLCASSPGLAGGRGTGELFFGEGSRLTVL.